These 4 T cell receptor beta chains were sequenced from one sample in a study of T cell repertoires in cytomegalovirus infection. TCRdb called the reads again in MiXCR, with one record for every CDR3 protein. The data show 150,000 to 200,000 distinct CDR3 sequences, 17% seen once. Sequenced: CD8+ T cells from PBMCs. The receptors derive from a human donor in good health (CMV status not recorded). Some clones in this sample may be carry-over from other donors' samples.

This clonotype was observed a handful of times. The rearrangement uses TRBV11-2 and TRBJ1-1; 8 bases are a match to TRBD1. CDR1 and CDR2 (germline): SGHAT, FQNNGV. The CDR3 has 16 amino acids. V shed 3 bases and J 1 base; nucleotides not matched to a gene: 7. Written as DNA, the CDR3 is TGTGCCAGCAGCTTCGCCGGGACAGGAGGGAACACTGAAGCTTTCTTT. The encoded protein is CASSFAGTGGNTEAFF.

The chain uses TRBV24-1 and TRBJ2-1, with D unclear. The V gene lost 4 bases and the J gene lost 4 bases, with 7 bases spanning the gap. The CDR3 runs to 13 residues. The germline gives CDR1 KGHDR, CDR2 SFDVKD. The CDR3 here is CATSEPGYNEQFF. DNA of the CDR3: TGTGCCACCAGTGAACCCGGGTACAATGAGCAGTTCTTC.

This clonotype has only a few counts. The chain recombines TRBV2 with TRBJ2-2; D unresolved. The V end lost 4 bases, the J end lost 6 bases, and 12 bases lay between the germline ends. CDR1 is SNHLY, CDR2 FYNNEI, per germline. The CDR3 extends over 14 amino acids. CDR3 nucleotide sequence: TGTGCCAGCAGTGCCTGGGATGGCCCCGGGGAGCTGTTTTTT. Its protein is CASSAWDGPGELFF. Based on the CDR3 plus reference TRBV2 and TRBJ2-2, the full variable domain is EPEVTQTPSHQVTQMGQEVILRCVPISNHLYFYWYRQILGQKVEFLVSFYNNEISEKSEIFDDQFSVERPDGSNFTLKIRSTKLEDSAMYFCASSAWDGPGELFFGEGSRLTVL.

The V call is TRBV28, the J call TRBJ2-7; TRBD2 might be the D (6 bases). The CDR3 has 16 amino acids. CDR1 is MDHEN, CDR2 SYDVKM, per germline. V was cut by 2 bases and J by 2 bases, with 16 bases left in between. The CDR3 loop is CASSLDFGTSAYEQYF. The CDR3 coding sequence is TGTGCCAGCAGTTTAGACTTCGGGACTTCAGCCTACGAGCAGTACTTC. Variable domain in full (rest from reference TRBV28 and TRBJ2-7): DVKVTQSSRYLVKRTGEKVFLECVQDMDHENMFWYRQDPGLGLRLIYFSYDVKMKEKGDIPEGYSVSREKKERFSLILESASTNQTSMYLCASSLDFGTSAYEQYFGPGTRLTVT.